This T cell receptor beta chain originates from a study of siplizumab effects on memory and regulatory T cells. The CDR3 runs 19 residues. Per the germline V gene, CDR1 is MDHEN and CDR2 is SYDVKM. Trimming removed 6 bases from V and 1 base from J, with 25 bases in between. A word on this clone: Its specificity is not known.

Overall study findings and caveats: Naive T cells appeared more diverse than memory cells and seemed to be major alloresponse contributors. Treg origin accounted for an average of 68.8% of mappable alloreactive CD4+ clones with siplizumab and over 25% in controls. Alloreactive sequences whose origin lay in unstimulated CD4+ memory cells were significantly reduced by siplizumab.

Here immunoSEQ multiplex PCR was the method, and the copy in TCRdb shows in-frame clones only, minus some. This sample has about 100,000 clones, with about 95% found just once. The V and J genes are TRBV28 and TRBJ2-1, with TRBD2 as a possible D gene (6 bases). The sequenced material came from non-Treg CD4+ T cells sorted from blood. The receptor was derived from a human donor in good health. CDR3 DNA sequence: TGTGCCAGCAGGGGCTCTTACCCCCTTGGGGGAGGTTCCTACAATGAGCAGTTCTTC. Its protein product is CASRGSYPLGGGSYNEQFF. The entire variable domain, with the rest obtained from reference TRBV28 and TRBJ2-1, is as follows: DVKVTQSSRYLVKRTGEKVFLECVQDMDHENMFWYRQDPGLGLRLIYFSYDVKMKEKGDIPEGYSVSREKKERFSLILESASTNQTSMYLCASRGSYPLGGGSYNEQFFGPGTRLTVL.